Sequencing of this T cell receptor beta chain was carried out in a study of cytotoxic CD8 clonotypes in ibrutinib-treated CLL. Study-wide background: Response was recorded as partial in 25 or so patients and complete in 2; at median roughly 73 months, about 14 remained remitted and around twelve had progressed. The authors obtained response samples at a median of about 11 months of treatment, range 6 to 36. Whole-study results and caveats: Higher clonality was seen at ibrutinib response and a return toward baseline at progression. Against age-matched healthy donors, baseline clonality ran higher and tracked circulating CD8+ T-cell counts.

Assay: immunoSEQ multiplex PCR; the TCRdb copy retains only in-frame clones and omits some. This sample has 100,000 to 150,000 clones; around 85% occur once, and the top ten carry around 2.1%. Trimming removed 6 bases at V and 5 bases at J, with 14 bases between. Per germline, CDR1 MDHEN and CDR2 SYDVKM. There are 15 residues in the CDR3. As regards this clone: Its antigen remains unidentified.

The genes are TRBV28 and TRBJ1-6, with TRBD1 as a possible D gene (5 bases). The sample here was PBMCs, taken after 24 months of ibrutinib treatment. This clonotype was sampled from a human donor with chronic lymphocytic leukemia. The CDR3 DNA reads TGTGCCAGCAGAGGGGCCGCGGGTAATAATTCACCCCTCCACTTT. It is translated as CASRGAAGNNSPLHF.